This T cell receptor (beta chain) was identified during a study of blood T cell repertoires in COVID-19. Across the whole study: From the United States, Italy and Spain came samples of acute and convalescent COVID-19. PBMCs, B-cell-depleted T cells, or T cells provided the cDNA or gDNA that made up the material.

Per the authors' pipeline: Reference gene primer amplification yielded estimated nucleated cell counts. The data were produced by immunoSEQ multiplex PCR, yet TCRdb's version contains in-frame clones alone and is incomplete. Clone size and V and J calls were adopted from that table, with D and trimming inferred from the DNA. The profile shows roughly 280,000 clones, around 90% of them singletons. This CDR3 spans 14 amino acids. From germline, CDR1 is ENHRY and CDR2 SYGVKD. V lost 2 bases, J lost 2 bases, and 1 base stayed unmatched. Concerning this clone itself: This sample includes further DNA sequences coding for the same CDR3.

Sequenced: peripheral blood. The chain uses TRBV10-3 and TRBJ2-7; 9 bases fit TRBD1. This TCR derives from a woman between 45 and 65 years old who had recovered from COVID-19. CDR3 DNA: TGTGCCATCAGTGAGGGACAGGGGACCTACGAGCAGTACTTC. Amino acid sequence: CAISEGQGTYEQYF.